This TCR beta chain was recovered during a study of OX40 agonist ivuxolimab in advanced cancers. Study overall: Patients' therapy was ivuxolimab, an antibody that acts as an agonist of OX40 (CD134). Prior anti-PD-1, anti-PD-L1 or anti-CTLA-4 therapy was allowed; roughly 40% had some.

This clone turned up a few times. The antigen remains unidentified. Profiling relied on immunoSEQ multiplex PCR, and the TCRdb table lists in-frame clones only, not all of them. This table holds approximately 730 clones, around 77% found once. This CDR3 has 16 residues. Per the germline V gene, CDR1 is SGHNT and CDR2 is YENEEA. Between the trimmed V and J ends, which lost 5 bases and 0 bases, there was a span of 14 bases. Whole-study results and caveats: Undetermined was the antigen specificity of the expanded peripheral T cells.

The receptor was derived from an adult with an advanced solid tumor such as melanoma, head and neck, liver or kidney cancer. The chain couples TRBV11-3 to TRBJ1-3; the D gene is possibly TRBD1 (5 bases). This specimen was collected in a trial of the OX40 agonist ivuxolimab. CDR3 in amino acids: CASSRVGGTSGNTIYF. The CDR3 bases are TGTGCCAGCAGCCGCGTGGGTGGGACCTCTGGAAACACCATATATTTT.